Reported below is one T cell receptor beta chain. The data belong to a study of blood T cells in healthy people across ages. For the second PCR, which ran for about 7 to 11 cycles, a sample-barcoded 5' primer and a J-beta primer mix were used. TCRdb fed the 5' RACE reads into MiXCR, producing one record per CDR3 protein. Here the sample spans 590,000 or so distinct CDR3 sequences, approximately 30% being singletons. This TCR was sampled from an elderly woman in good health. Sequences were obtained from blood.

The CDR3: CAWRDRSNQPQHF. The CDR3 nucleotides read TGTGCCTGGAGAGACAGAAGCAATCAGCCCCAGCATTTT. The V and J genes are TRBV30 and TRBJ1-5; D is perhaps TRBD1 (5 bases). V lost 3 bases and J 1 base, leaving 7 bases between the germline ends. The CDR3 length is 13 residues. Germline V lookup: CDR1 GTSNPN, CDR2 SVGIG (reference sequence).